These T cell receptor beta chains were read from a single sample in a study of T-cell memory formation after mild COVID-19. TCRdb redid the calling of the 5' RACE reads with MiXCR, one entry per CDR3 protein. The top ten hold about a fifth of the sample, which has about 350,000 distinct CDR3 sequences, roughly an eighth seen once. Sequencing used PBMCs or a T cell subset sorted from them (not recorded which). All receptors derive from a young man who had mild COVID-19 (a few samples of this study predate the infection). Cell type and time point are not known. The conserved cysteine and the conserved F or W are not part of the CDR3 here.

J	V	CDR3
TRBJ2-6	TRBV4-3	ASSQDSSSGANVLT
TRBJ2-6	TRBV5-1	ASSLDAGANVLT
TRBJ1-1	TRBV7-9	ASSLVVSEAF
TRBJ2-3	TRBV7-9	ASSLRLVKWATDTQY
TRBJ2-7	TRBV7-9	ASSPRGTYEQY
TRBJ2-3	TRBV4-3	ASSIASGATSWGDSTQY
TRBJ1-1	TRBV4-1	ASSRTGGRNTEAF
TRBJ2-7	TRBV7-9	ASSLKTGASYEQY
TRBJ2-3	TRBV24-1	ATSDWTTDTQY
TRBJ2-5	TRBV4-3	ASSQDRTGMETQY
TRBJ2-3	TRBV4-2	ASSQDLGGAPDTQY
TRBJ2-7	TRBV7-2	ASSLHNSYEQY
TRBJ2-2	TRBV7-3	ASSFGGTNTGELF
TRBJ2-5	TRBV20-1	SARDYSWTGGETQY
TRBJ2-3	TRBV30	AWSEGAHSTDTQY
TRBJ1-3	TRBV7-9	ASSLERGNTIY
TRBJ2-5	TRBV29-1	SGNGLAGDLQETQY
TRBJ1-1	TRBV4-3	ASSPGQGMNTEAF
TRBJ2-3	TRBV4-1	ASSPLGGGGSADTQY
TRBJ2-2	TRBV3-1	ASSQSHPGTGELF
TRBJ2-7	TRBV4-1	ASSHQDRGPYEQY
TRBJ1-2	TRBV7-2	ASSWTGGGGYT
TRBJ2-1	TRBV20-1	STTHGAGKDEQF
TRBJ1-1	TRBV10-3	AISESRQAFEAF
TRBJ2-1	TRBV4-3	ASSHRHLPIGTGGNEQF
TRBJ2-2	TRBV7-9	ASTRVNTGELF
TRBJ2-5	TRBV9	ASSATSGQETQY
TRBJ1-3	TRBV2	ASRPQGPGNTIY
TRBJ2-1	TRBV15	ATSRETVNNEQF
TRBJ2-5	TRBV4-1	ASSLAGGQGETQY